This TCR beta chain originates from a study of regulatory T cells in long-lasting Graves disease. On the study more broadly: Antithyroid drugs had been given to newly diagnosed Graves' patients for under 3 months.

Combining iRepertoire HTBI primers with Arm-PCR of CDR3 regions, the authors built TCR beta libraries. TCRdb passed the multiplex PCR reads through MiXCR, listing each CDR3 protein once. The sample consists of hundreds of thousands of distinct CDR3 sequences, about 15% of them appearing once. CDR3 size: 15 residues. The V end was cut by 3 bases, the J end by 1 base, with 10 bases between. Germline CDR1 reads MNHNS; CDR2 reads SASEGT. Study-level points and caveats: Favoring TRBV28, TRBJ1-2 and TRBJ2-5 was a feature seen in persistent disease.

Described time point: newly diagnosed GD, antithyroid drugs for less than 3 months. From PBMCs, RNA was extracted and then used to make the TCR library. This clonotype was detected many times. No antigen is known for it. The same specimen was also included in a second study, on T cells in Graves' hyperthyroidism and ophthalmopathy.

The sequencing used peripheral blood mononuclear cells (PBMCs), collected at new diagnosis, from a patient treated with antithyroid drugs. The TCR sequence derives from a woman aged 40 to 50 with Graves disease. J is TRBJ1-5 and V is TRBV6-1; perhaps TRBD1 as D (6 bases). The CDR3 loop is CASSDGRGSNQPQHF. The CDR3 region has the DNA TGTGCCAGCAGTGACGGCAGGGGAAGCAATCAGCCCCAGCATTTT.